This T cell receptor beta chain was documented in a study of T cells in Graves' hyperthyroidism and ophthalmopathy (dated by TCRdb to between 2018 and 2020). Notes on the research overall: Peripheral blood samples were taken at initial diagnosis, before any treatment was given. To identify distinguishing TCR V-J signatures, a discovery cohort of 100 or so patients was used, comprising approximately 40 with Graves' ophthalmopathy and approximately 57 with stable Graves' hyperthyroidism. Prospective prediction of ophthalmopathy was tested in an independent validation cohort consisting of some 19 hyperthyroidism patients and approximately 16 patients who later progressed to ophthalmopathy. The roughly 90 discovery patients were divided at random into training and test sets in a 7:3 ratio. In several Graves' hyperthyroidism patients, the study also compared T-cell repertoires from thyroid tissue with T-cell repertoires from blood. After blood sampling, hyperthyroidism patients were treated with methimazole at a starting dose of 30 mg daily, and ophthalmopathy patients were treated with high-dose intravenous methylprednisolone. According to the paper, TCR Vbeta CDR3 sequencing was carried out on 120 to 150 peripheral blood samples, which came from fewer than 50 ophthalmopathy, under 80 hyperthyroidism and about 17 progressor patients. Broad study findings and their caveats: Blood samples also contained most of the expanded thyroid clonotypes (frequency above 0.001), which suggests that blood repertoires may reflect thyroid immune responses. Sample size was not statistically predetermined, and blinding of investigators to group allocation was not performed. In cross-validation, a model built on a 13 V-J signature told ophthalmopathy apart from stable hyperthyroidism with 87.88% sensitivity and about 81% specificity, and in testing the same model reached 80%/75%. In validation, the model predicted progression to ophthalmopathy a median of around 6.5 months before onset, with 70% to 71% sensitivity and almost 75% specificity.

Turning to this clonotype: No cognate antigen has been identified for it. The sample holds no much larger clone one base away, and base qualities are not on file.

Graves' hyperthyroidism was defined as stable when no progression to ophthalmopathy occurred over 18 months of follow-up. Hyperthyroidism patients were newly diagnosed, with disease duration under 2 months, and aged 18 to 65 years. Patients with uncontrolled infections, other autoimmune diseases, pregnancy or lactation were excluded. Diagnoses were established on the basis of clinical symptoms, serum thyroxine and TRAb, thyroid ultrasound, and orbital computed tomography. Ficoll-Paque density gradient centrifugation was used to isolate PBMCs from around 10 ml of fresh peripheral blood. Total RNA was extracted with Trizol reagent, and quality was checked on an Agilent 2100 Bioanalyzer. Here V drops 8 bases and J drops 3 bases, and the junction holds 10 bases not matched to any gene. Taken from the germline V gene, the CDR1 and CDR2 loops are SNHLY and FYNNEI. The CDR3 goes from the cysteine to the phenylalanine over 15 residues. Here the CDR3 DNA is all that survives: 45 bases in frame from base 1.

The TCR beta CDR3 regions were amplified from the RNA transcripts. A first-round RT-PCR of the TCR CDR3 used the HTBI primer set with the Qiagen OneStep RT-PCR kit. The libraries were constructed in a second round of multiplex PCR and then size-selected and purified. Paired-end sequencing of the libraries was performed with 100 bp reads on an Illumina HiSeq2000. The original methods were these. SOAPnuke was used to process the raw data, throwing out any read that contained adapters or uncalled bases, had a mean Phred below 15, or lacked an exact constant-primer or identifier match. High-quality paired reads were merged using COPE v1.2.5, and each unique nucleotide sequence was defined as a clonotype. MiTCR v1.1 was used to align clonotypes to the IMGT TRBV, TRBD and TRBJ reference segments. The analysis included only V-J combinations with a frequency above 0.0001, which together covered around 99% of the repertoires. The TCS score was defined as F50 (clonal expansion) divided by E x V (chaos), with BLOSUM62-based TCRdist calculated between CDR3 peptides within each V-J. Welch's t-statistics and random forest reduced around 510 V-J features to around 14, which were used in a naive Bayes classifier (R e1071). Using fastp trimming at Q25 and MiXCR clonotype assembly, TCRdb reanalyzed the public sequencing data and kept in-frame beta chains. Records with the same CDR3 protein are collapsed into one entry carrying the most frequent genes and DNA. Clone size and V and J calls follow TCRdb, not the original study. The table for this sample lists 300,000 to 450,000 distinct CDR3 sequences; 11% to 15% of them were counted only once. In total, the top ten clones hold approximately 9.9% of the sample.

The sequenced material came from blood. The V gene is TRBV2 and the J gene is TRBJ2-5; TRBD1 lines up with 9 middle nucleotides. This receptor was taken from a woman in her sixties or seventies with Graves' hyperthyroidism. The CDR3 has the sequence CASHYLGQGKETQYF. The DNA sequence is as follows: TGTGCCAGCCATTACCTGGGACAGGGTAAAGAGACCCAGTACTTC.